The 20 T cell receptor beta chains below all came from one sample that was sequenced in a study of T cell changes during pregnancy in multiple sclerosis. Clones were read by immunoSEQ multiplex PCR, and TCRdb kept only the in-frame ones, dropping some. The sample lists about 69,000 clones; roughly 93% were seen once. This sample comprised peripheral blood, obtained in the third trimester of pregnancy. These receptors came from a female donor with multiple sclerosis, enrolled in a pregnancy study.

The rearrangement links TRBV11-3 to TRBJ2-1, with TRBD1 matching 8 bases. Germline assignment: CDR1 SGHNT and CDR2 YENEEA. Losses at the gene ends were 4 bases for V and 0 bases for J; bases not matched to a gene: 2. The CDR3 is 15 amino acids. The CDR3 coding sequence is TGTGCCAGCAGCTCGGACAGGGACTCCTACAATGAGCAGTTCTTC. Protein: CASSSDRDSYNEQFF.

The chain employs TRBV6-5 and TRBJ1-2, with TRBD1 identical over 8 bases. Trimming cost V 6 bases and J 8 bases; bases outside gene matches: 8. Germline V gene sequence: CDR1 MNHEY, CDR2 SVGAGI. The CDR3 sequence is 13 residues long. The CDR3 sequence: CASRRDRGYGYTF. As DNA, the CDR3 is TGTGCCAGCAGGCGAGACAGGGGATACGGCTACACCTTC.

The rearrangement links TRBV28 to TRBJ2-5; D ambiguous. V shed 4 bases and J shed 4 bases, with 4 bases lying between them. The CDR3 extends over 11 amino acids. Germline CDR1 and CDR2: MDHEN and SYDVKM. CDR3 in DNA: TGTGCCAGCAGTTATCGAGAGACCCAGTACTTC. Residues: CASSYRETQYF.

V and J are TRBV4-2 and TRBJ2-5; 8 bases line up with TRBD2. Germline CDR1 and CDR2: LGHNA and YNFKEQ. J lost 0 bases, V lost 1 base, and 4 bases had no gene match. The CDR3 is 16 residues long. CDR3: CASSQGGGGYQETQYF. The CDR3, as DNA: TGTGCCAGCAGCCAAGGGGGCGGGGGGTACCAAGAGACCCAGTACTTC.

V and J are TRBV2 and TRBJ1-2; no definite D call. The V and J ends lost 3 bases and 2 bases respectively, with 4 bases between them. The germline gives CDR1 SNHLY, CDR2 FYNNEI. The CDR3 consists of 12 residues. Written as DNA, the CDR3 is TGTGCCAGCAGTGACAGAAACTATGGCTACACCTTC. It yields the protein CASSDRNYGYTF.

The V call is TRBV5-1, the J call TRBJ2-2; possible D gene TRBD1, 5 bases. This CDR3 has 15 residues. Germline CDR1 and CDR2: SGHRS and YFSETQ. Trimming pared 1 base from V and 6 bases from J, leaving 13 bases between. The CDR3 spells CASSLRDSISGELFF. For the CDR3, the DNA is TGCGCCAGCAGCTTGCGAGACAGTATTTCCGGGGAGCTGTTTTTT.

This clone was counted a few times. This rearrangement joins TRBV5-4 to TRBJ1-2; a weak D match, TRBD1 (6 bases). This CDR3 is 15 amino acids long. Germline CDR1 and CDR2: SGHNT and YYREEE (reference sequence). Trimming took 0 bases from V and 2 from J, leaving 11 bases between them. The CDR3 DNA reads as TGTGCCAGCAGCTTGGTACCAGGGGCAAACTATGGCTACACCTTC. Amino acid sequence: CASSLVPGANYGYTF.

DNA for the CDR3: TGTGCTAGTGGTTTGGTACTGGAGACCCAGTACTTC. It yields the protein CASGLVLETQYF. V usage is TRBV12-5 and J usage is TRBJ2-5, with D unclear. CDR1 and CDR2 (germline): LGHNT, FRNRAP. The length of the CDR3 is 12 residues. Between the trimmed V and J ends, which lost 0 bases and 5 bases, there was a span of 4 bases.

This clone was detected a few times. The chain joins TRBV6-1 to TRBJ1-2, with 8 positions matching TRBD1. The CDR3 length is 18 residues. Germline V CDR1 and CDR2: MNHNS, SASEGT. The V and J ends lost 4 bases and 5 bases, in that order; junction bases with no gene match: 18. CDR3 in amino acids: CASSAIGGTGPGTYGYTF. The DNA of the CDR3 is TGTGCCAGCAGTGCCATTGGAGGGACAGGACCAGGAACTTATGGCTACACCTTC.

The gene calls are TRBV7-3 and TRBJ2-3, with 7 bases matching TRBD1. V lost 0 bases, J lost 6 bases, and 6 bases stayed unmatched. The germline V gene has CDR1 SGHTA and CDR2 FQGTGA. The CDR3 spans 15 residues. The CDR3 coding sequence is TGTGCCAGCAGCTTAACCCGACAGGGCAGGGATACGCAGTATTTT. It encodes CASSLTRQGRDTQYF. The complete variable domain, with remaining parts taken from reference TRBV7-3 and TRBJ2-3, reads GAGVSQTPSNKVTEKGKYVELRCDPISGHTALYWYRQSLGQGPEFLIYFQGTGAADDSGLPNDRFFAVRPEGSVSTLKIQRTERGDSAVYLCASSLTRQGRDTQYFGPGTRLTVL.

This rearrangement joins TRBV19 to TRBJ2-3; 8 bases map to TRBD2. The germline gives CDR1 LNHDA, CDR2 SQIVND (reference sequence). V was pared by 4 bases and J by 6 bases, with 18 bases of the junction left unmatched. The CDR3 is 18 residues long. CDR3 DNA sequence: TGTGCCAGTAGTAAACGGGGGGGCACGGGTGGAACCGGGGATACGCAGTATTTT. Its protein is CASSKRGGTGGTGDTQYF.

The chain is built from TRBV28 and TRBJ2-2; TRBD1 aligns across 10 bases. Trimming at V came to 10 bases and at J to 2 bases, leaving 7 bases not matched to a gene. Per the germline V gene, CDR1 is MDHEN and CDR2 is SYDVKM. The CDR3 has 15 residues. CDR3 residues: CATETGGLNTGELFF. Written as DNA, the CDR3 is TGTGCCACTGAGACAGGGGGCCTTAACACCGGGGAGCTGTTTTTT.

The chain employs TRBV2 and TRBJ1-1; no clear D. The CDR3 is 12 residues long. In germline, CDR1 is SNHLY, CDR2 FYNNEI. V dropped 5 bases and J dropped 1 base, with 5 bases sitting between them. This CDR3 is CASSRQNTEAFF. The CDR3, as DNA: TGTGCCAGCAGTAGACAGAACACTGAAGCTTTCTTT. Full variable domain (rest looked up from reference TRBV2 and TRBJ1-1): EPEVTQTPSHQVTQMGQEVILRCVPISNHLYFYWYRQILGQKVEFLVSFYNNEISEKSEIFDDQFSVERPDGSNFTLKIRSTKLEDSAMYFCASSRQNTEAFFGQGTRLTVV.

This chain joins TRBV5-1 and TRBJ2-3, with D maybe TRBD2 (6 bases). The V gene lost 7 bases and the J gene lost 5 bases, with 17 bases spanning the gap. In germline, CDR1 is SGHRS, CDR2 YFSETQ. There are 14 residues in the CDR3. CDR3 in amino acids: CASAGGASQDTQYF. CDR3 DNA sequence: TGCGCCAGCGCGGGCGGGGCCTCCCAAGATACGCAGTATTTT.

V and J are TRBV28 and TRBJ1-5; D perhaps matches TRBD1 (6 bases). There are 14 residues in the CDR3. The germline V gene has CDR1 MDHEN and CDR2 SYDVKM. V was pared by 2 bases and J by 2 bases, with 7 bases between. Written as DNA, the CDR3 is TGTGCCAGCAGTTTAGCAGGGGGCAATCAGCCCCAGCATTTT. Residues: CASSLAGGNQPQHF.

This chain joins TRBV7-8 and TRBJ1-4; 12 bases agree with TRBD1. The CDR3 length is 16 residues. V lost 4 bases and J lost 8; bases outside the gene matches: 8. Germline CDR1 reads SGHVS; CDR2 reads FQNEAQ. CDR3 in amino acids: CASSSLGTGGEEKLFF. The DNA of the CDR3 is TGTGCCAGCAGCTCGCTCGGGACAGGGGGCGAAGAAAAACTGTTTTTT.

The chain links TRBV7-3 to TRBJ2-7; a possible D gene is TRBD1 (5 bases). Germline V gene data show CDR1 as SGHTA and CDR2 as FQGTGA. This CDR3 comprises 13 residues. The V gene lost 4 bases and the J gene lost 7 bases, with 14 bases spanning the gap. CDR3: CASSWKGSSEQYF. The CDR3, as DNA: TGTGCCAGCAGCTGGAAGGGGTCTTCAGAGCAGTACTTC.

The chain's CDR3 is CASSLDAGSYEQYF. CDR3 sequence (DNA): TGTGCCAGCAGCTTAGATGCGGGGTCCTACGAGCAGTACTTC. This chain joins TRBV7-2 and TRBJ2-7, with D perhaps TRBD2 (6 bases). Germline lookup yields CDR1 SGHTA and CDR2 FQGNSA. The CDR3 consists of 14 residues. V lost 1 base, J lost 1 base, and 8 bases lay in between. Combining the CDR3 with reference TRBV7-2 and TRBJ2-7 gives the whole variable domain GAGVSQSPSNKVTEKGKDVELRCDPISGHTALYWYRQSLGQGLEFLIYFQGNSAPDKSGLPSDRFSAERTGGSVSTLTIQRTQQEDSAVYLCASSLDAGSYEQYFGPGTRLTVT.

V is TRBV5-1 and J is TRBJ2-4, with D maybe TRBD1 (6 bases). CDR3 length: 13 amino acids. The germline V gene encodes CDR1 SGHRS and CDR2 YFSETQ. Trimming left V 4 bases short and J 7 bases short, with 12 bases between. Here the CDR3 reads CASSARDMNIQYF. Here the CDR3 DNA reads TGCGCCAGCAGCGCCCGGGACATGAACATTCAGTACTTC.

The chain combines TRBV5-1 with TRBJ1-2; TRBD1 aligns across 7 bases. J lost 5 bases, V lost 4 bases, and 11 bases had no gene match. This CDR3 is 15 amino acids long. In germline, CDR1 is SGHRS, CDR2 YFSETQ. Written as DNA, the CDR3 is TGCGCCAGCAGCATTCAGGGGGATAATTCTTATGGCTACACCTTC. It translates to CASSIQGDNSYGYTF.